This is a list of T cell receptor beta chains from one sample in a study of PD-1 blockade in classical Hodgkin lymphoma. Assay: immunoSEQ multiplex PCR; the TCRdb copy retains only in-frame clones and omits some. The sample shows 1,500 or so clones, about 80% of them seen only once. The sample consisted of CD8+ T cells from blood, taken before the fourth cycle of nivolumab. The receptors derive from a human donor with classical Hodgkin lymphoma. The donor label of this sample is uncertain. CDR3s include the opening cysteine and the closing phenylalanine or tryptophan. The D gene is left open where the match is weak. Not every row has a clone size; where given, it reads once, few, many or a size class.

cdr3_nt,cdr3_aa,j_call,d_call,v_call,clone_size
TGTGCCAGCAGCTTAGCGGGGGATCCCTACGAGCAGTACTTC,CASSLAGDPYEQYF,TRBJ2-7,NA,TRBV11-2,NA
TGTGCCAGTAGTATGACTAGCGGGAGTTACCGCCACAATGAGCAGTTCTTC,CASSMTSGSYRHNEQFF,TRBJ2-1,TRBD2,TRBV19,NA
TGTGCCAGCAGTGGGGGACTGGGCTCCTCGGAGCAGTACTTC,CASSGGLGSSEQYF,TRBJ2-7,NA,TRBV6-1,NA
TGTGCCAGCAGCGGGGGGAGCGACTATGGCTACACCTTC,CASSGGSDYGYTF,TRBJ1-2,NA,TRBV5-4,NA
TGTGCCCGCAGGTCTGGGACTCGCGGGGGGGCGGGCGAGCAGTACTTC,CARRSGTRGGAGEQYF,TRBJ2-7,TRBD2,TRBV28,NA
TGTGCCAGCATTATTGGGACAGGGTCAGCCGGGGAGCTGTTTTTT,CASIIGTGSAGELFF,TRBJ2-2,TRBD1,TRBV2,NA
TGCAGCGTTGTCAGGGGCAACACCTACGAGCAGTACTTC,CSVVRGNTYEQYF,TRBJ2-7,NA,TRBV29-1,NA
TGTGCCAGCAGTGAACCGGGATTTAGCAATCAGCCCCAGCATTTT,CASSEPGFSNQPQHF,TRBJ1-5,NA,TRBV6-1,NA
TGTGCCATCAGTGGGGAGGACAGGGAAGAGACCCAGTACTTC,CAISGEDREETQYF,TRBJ2-5,TRBD1,TRBV10-3,NA
TGTGCCTGGCTGCAACGCAACACTGAAGCTTTCTTT,CAWLQRNTEAFF,TRBJ1-1,NA,TRBV30,once
TGTGCCTCGGCTTTGTGGGGGACCACAGATACGCAGTATTTT,CASALWGTTDTQYF,TRBJ2-3,NA,TRBV9,NA
TGTGCCAGCAGCCCGCGGGGGAATTCACCCCTCCACTTT,CASSPRGNSPLHF,TRBJ1-6,NA,TRBV14,NA
TGTGCCAGCAGCTTAGCCGGGACTAGCGGGAATTTTTTCTACGAGCAGTACTTC,CASSLAGTSGNFFYEQYF,TRBJ2-7,TRBD2,TRBV13,NA
TGTGCCAGCAGTTTATCGTCGCCGGGGGTCTACGAGCAGTACTTC,CASSLSSPGVYEQYF,TRBJ2-7,NA,TRBV27,NA
TGTGCCAGCAGCCGGACAGCGCCTAATGAAAAACTGTTTTTT,CASSRTAPNEKLFF,TRBJ1-4,NA,TRBV7-2,NA
TGTGCCAGCTCTGGGGACGGGAACACCGGGGAGCTGTTTTTT,CASSGDGNTGELFF,TRBJ2-2,NA,TRBV2,NA
TGTGCCAGCAGCCCCCGACAGACAGGGTTGATCGCCTACGAGCAGTACTTC,CASSPRQTGLIAYEQYF,TRBJ2-7,TRBD1,TRBV9,NA
TGCGCCAGCAGTGAAGGACTAGCGGGAATCTACAATGAGCAGTTCTTC,CASSEGLAGIYNEQFF,TRBJ2-1,TRBD2,TRBV10-1,NA
TGTGCCAGCAGCTTGTTGGGGGGGGCGGGTGAGACCCAGTACTTC,CASSLLGGAGETQYF,TRBJ2-5,NA,TRBV5-6,NA
TGTGCCAGTAGTATAGCTGGGACCGCAGATACGCAGTATTTT,CASSIAGTADTQYF,TRBJ2-3,NA,TRBV19,NA
TGTGCCAGCAGCGTAGAGGGGAGAGACACCGGGGAGCTGTTTTTT,CASSVEGRDTGELFF,TRBJ2-2,NA,TRBV9,NA
TGTGCCAGCAGTGAAAACCCAGGCGGCACCGGGGAGCTGTTTTTT,CASSENPGGTGELFF,TRBJ2-2,NA,TRBV6-1,few
TGTGCCAGCAGTCCACTAACCGACAGGTCGGGAATTCCGGATGAAAAACTGTTTTTT,CASSPLTDRSGIPDEKLFF,TRBJ1-4,NA,TRBV28,NA
TGTGCCAGCAGTCCTCTATCTGTGAACACTGAAGCTTTCTTT,CASSPLSVNTEAFF,TRBJ1-1,NA,TRBV5-6,NA
TGCACCAGCAGCCAAGATCCCCCTTTGAGGGGGGGCCGGGAGACCCAGTACTTC,CTSSQDPPLRGGRETQYF,TRBJ2-5,NA,TRBV1,NA
TGTGCCAGTGGGGGGCCGGGGGGGAGAATGAACACTGAAGCTTTCTTT,CASGGPGGRMNTEAFF,TRBJ1-1,NA,TRBV19,NA
TGTGCCAGTAGTGGGTGGCAACTAAACTATGGCTACACCTTC,CASSGWQLNYGYTF,TRBJ1-2,NA,TRBV19,NA
TGTGCCAGCAGTTTATCGATTGGACAGGGGGCTTTTGTAGAAAAACTGTTTTTT,CASSLSIGQGAFVEKLFF,TRBJ1-4,TRBD1,TRBV27,NA
TGCAGCGTTCAAACAGGGGTTAACTATGGCTACACCTTC,CSVQTGVNYGYTF,TRBJ1-2,TRBD1,TRBV29-1,few
TGTGCCAGCAGCCAAGAATCAGCCGGGGAGCTGTTTTTT,CASSQESAGELFF,TRBJ2-2,NA,TRBV4-2,NA
TGTGCCAGCAGCCAAGATCTTTTTTGGACTTACGAGCAGTACTTC,CASSQDLFWTYEQYF,TRBJ2-7,NA,TRBV14,NA
TGCGCCAGCAGTGTGGGGTCATACGACGAGCAGTACTTC,CASSVGSYDEQYF,TRBJ2-7,NA,TRBV10-2,NA